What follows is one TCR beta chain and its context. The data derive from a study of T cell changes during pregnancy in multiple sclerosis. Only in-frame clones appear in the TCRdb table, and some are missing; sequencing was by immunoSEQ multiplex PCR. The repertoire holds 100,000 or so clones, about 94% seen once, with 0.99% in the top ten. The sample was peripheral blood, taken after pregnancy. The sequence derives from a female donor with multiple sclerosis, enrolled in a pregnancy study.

CDR3 DNA: TGCGGGTATAGCGGGAGGGCCGGGGATACGCAGTATTTT. Protein sequence: CGYSGRAGDTQYF. The V and J genes are TRBV29-1 and TRBJ2-3; 11 nucleotides line up with TRBD2. Germline CDR1 reads SQVTM; CDR2 reads ANQGSEA. The CDR3 is 13 residues long.